The rows below give T cell receptor beta chains drawn from one sample of a study of cytomegalovirus exposure and HLA in healthy donors. TCRdb's table, derived via immunoSEQ multiplex PCR, lists solely in-frame clones and lacks some. The data contain some 60,000 clones, about 85% of them seen just once; the ten biggest clones take up approximately 11%. Input material: PBMCs. The receptor source for this set is a female donor in good health and CMV-seronegative. Both conserved end residues are part of each CDR3. The D gene is left open where the match is weak. Expanded clones are given a class, and other clones once, few, many or no size at all.

D gene: TRBD1
clone size: NA
J gene: TRBJ2-7
CDR3 length: 16
V gene: TRBV5-6
CDR3 protein: CASSSHGQGPYDEQYF
CDR3 DNA: TGTGCCAGCAGCTCTCACGGACAGGGGCCTTATGACGAGCAGTACTTC

D gene: TRBD2
clone size: few
J gene: TRBJ2-1
CDR3 length: 15
V gene: TRBV7-9
CDR3 protein: CASSLAGSSYNEQFF
CDR3 DNA: TGTGCCAGCAGCCTAGCGGGGAGCTCCTACAATGAGCAGTTCTTC

D gene: TRBD2
clone size: NA
J gene: TRBJ2-1
CDR3 length: 15
V gene: TRBV9
CDR3 protein: CASSESGGTYNEQFF
CDR3 DNA: TGTGCCAGCAGCGAAAGCGGGGGGACCTACAATGAGCAGTTCTTC

D gene: NA
clone size: NA
J gene: TRBJ2-1
CDR3 length: 13
V gene: TRBV5-6
CDR3 protein: CASRSTDSNEQFF
CDR3 DNA: TGTGCCAGCAGATCAACCGACAGCAATGAGCAGTTCTTC

D gene: TRBD2
clone size: NA
J gene: TRBJ2-2
CDR3 length: 15
V gene: TRBV6-1
CDR3 protein: CASSAGTSGSGELFF
CDR3 DNA: TGTGCCAGCAGCGCCGGGACTAGCGGGAGTGGGGAGCTGTTTTTT

D gene: TRBD1
clone size: NA
J gene: TRBJ1-1
CDR3 length: 16
V gene: TRBV18
CDR3 protein: CASSTIQGAMDTEAFF
CDR3 DNA: TGTGCCAGCTCAACAATACAGGGGGCAATGGACACTGAAGCTTTCTTT

D gene: NA
clone size: NA
J gene: TRBJ2-1
CDR3 length: 14
V gene: TRBV27
CDR3 protein: CASSIGGAYNEQFF
CDR3 DNA: TGTGCCAGCAGTATCGGAGGGGCCTACAATGAGCAGTTCTTC

D gene: NA
clone size: NA
J gene: TRBJ2-1
CDR3 length: 11
V gene: TRBV7-6
CDR3 protein: CASTGGYEQFF
CDR3 DNA: TGTGCCAGCACCGGAGGGTATGAGCAGTTCTTC

D gene: NA
clone size: once
J gene: TRBJ1-1
CDR3 length: 19
V gene: TRBV14
CDR3 protein: CASSQDQGWAGLWGTEAFF
CDR3 DNA: TGTGCCAGCAGCCAAGATCAGGGTTGGGCAGGGCTGTGGGGCACTGAAGCTTTCTTT

D gene: NA
clone size: NA
J gene: TRBJ2-1
CDR3 length: 15
V gene: TRBV27
CDR3 protein: CASSPALSSYNEQFF
CDR3 DNA: TGTGCCAGCAGCCCCGCCCTATCCTCCTACAATGAGCAGTTCTTC

D gene: TRBD2
clone size: NA
J gene: TRBJ2-5
CDR3 length: 16
V gene: TRBV7-2
CDR3 protein: CASSLGGGRRYETQYF
CDR3 DNA: TGTGCCAGCAGCTTAGGCGGCGGGAGGCGTTATGAGACCCAGTACTTC

D gene: NA
clone size: few
J gene: TRBJ2-7
CDR3 length: 14
V gene: TRBV21-1
CDR3 protein: CASSKEEGWYEQYF
CDR3 DNA: TGTGCCAGCAGCAAAGAGGAGGGGTGGTACGAGCAGTACTTC

D gene: NA
clone size: NA
J gene: TRBJ1-3
CDR3 length: 14
V gene: TRBV7-9
CDR3 protein: CASSSGNSGNTIYF
CDR3 DNA: TGTGCCAGCAGCTCCGGGAACTCTGGAAACACCATATATTTT

D gene: TRBD2
clone size: NA
J gene: TRBJ2-7
CDR3 length: 16
V gene: TRBV27
CDR3 protein: CASSLGVASGPFEQYF
CDR3 DNA: TGTGCCAGCAGTTTGGGGGTGGCTAGCGGGCCATTTGAGCAGTACTTC

D gene: NA
clone size: NA
J gene: TRBJ2-7
CDR3 length: 15
V gene: TRBV15
CDR3 protein: CATSRDYPPGPEQYF
CDR3 DNA: TGTGCCACCAGCAGAGATTACCCGCCAGGTCCCGAGCAGTACTTC

D gene: NA
clone size: NA
J gene: TRBJ2-2
CDR3 length: 14
V gene: TRBV5-1
CDR3 protein: CASSLDRPGGELFF
CDR3 DNA: TGCGCCAGCAGCCTGGACAGACCAGGGGGGGAGCTGTTTTTT

D gene: TRBD2
clone size: NA
J gene: TRBJ2-1
CDR3 length: 15
V gene: TRBV5-4
CDR3 protein: CASSLLAGVYNEQFF
CDR3 DNA: TGTGCCAGCAGCCTTCTAGCGGGGGTTTACAATGAGCAGTTCTTC

D gene: TRBD1
clone size: once
J gene: TRBJ1-1
CDR3 length: 16
V gene: TRBV28
CDR3 protein: CASSPLGGARNTEAFF
CDR3 DNA: TGTGCCAGCAGTCCCTTAGGGGGCGCAAGGAACACTGAAGCTTTCTTT

D gene: NA
clone size: NA
J gene: TRBJ1-2
CDR3 length: 13
V gene: TRBV2
CDR3 protein: CASSESGAYGYTF
CDR3 DNA: TGTGCCAGCAGTGAGTCAGGGGCCTATGGCTACACCTTC

D gene: TRBD1
clone size: NA
J gene: TRBJ1-5
CDR3 length: 15
V gene: TRBV6-1
CDR3 protein: CASSEDRGRRQPQHF
CDR3 DNA: TGTGCCAGCAGTGAAGACAGGGGAAGGAGGCAGCCCCAGCATTTT

D gene: NA
clone size: NA
J gene: TRBJ2-7
CDR3 length: 15
V gene: TRBV4-2
CDR3 protein: CASSQDLVALDEQYF
CDR3 DNA: TGTGCCAGCAGCCAAGATCTGGTGGCCCTCGACGAGCAGTACTTC

D gene: NA
clone size: NA
J gene: TRBJ1-4
CDR3 length: 16
V gene: TRBV5-8
CDR3 protein: CASSLWLGPGNEKLFF
CDR3 DNA: TGTGCCAGCAGCTTGTGGCTCGGGCCAGGGAATGAAAAACTGTTTTTT

D gene: NA
clone size: NA
J gene: TRBJ2-7
CDR3 length: 15
V gene: TRBV5-6
CDR3 protein: CASSPKGGGSYEQYF
CDR3 DNA: TGTGCCAGCAGCCCCAAAGGGGGGGGATCCTACGAGCAGTACTTC

D gene: NA
clone size: NA
J gene: TRBJ2-5
CDR3 length: 15
V gene: TRBV5-1
CDR3 protein: CASSPGSAGQETQYF
CDR3 DNA: TGCGCCAGCAGCCCGGGGTCCGCTGGACAAGAGACCCAGTACTTC

D gene: TRBD1
clone size: NA
J gene: TRBJ1-5
CDR3 length: 13
V gene: TRBV6-5
CDR3 protein: CATGGGGNQPQHF
CDR3 DNA: TGTGCCACAGGGGGTGGAGGAAATCAGCCCCAGCATTTT

D gene: TRBD1
clone size: NA
J gene: TRBJ1-5
CDR3 length: 14
V gene: TRBV5-6
CDR3 protein: CASSYRGVNQPQHF
CDR3 DNA: TGTGCCAGCAGCTACAGGGGGGTCAATCAGCCCCAGCATTTT

D gene: NA
clone size: NA
J gene: TRBJ2-3
CDR3 length: 14
V gene: TRBV11-3
CDR3 protein: CASSLDRNTDTQYF
CDR3 DNA: TGTGCCAGCAGCCTTGACAGGAACACAGATACGCAGTATTTT

D gene: NA
clone size: NA
J gene: TRBJ2-7
CDR3 length: 14
V gene: TRBV6-5
CDR3 protein: CASSYRSGGYEQYF
CDR3 DNA: TGTGCCAGCAGTTATCGATCAGGGGGGTACGAGCAGTACTTC

D gene: NA
clone size: NA
J gene: TRBJ2-7
CDR3 length: 14
V gene: TRBV2
CDR3 protein: CASSVWQLSDEQYF
CDR3 DNA: TGTGCCAGCAGTGTATGGCAACTCAGCGACGAGCAGTACTTC

D gene: NA
clone size: NA
J gene: TRBJ1-2
CDR3 length: 13
V gene: TRBV6-5
CDR3 protein: CASSVNAGYGYTF
CDR3 DNA: TGTGCCAGCAGCGTCAATGCAGGGTATGGCTACACCTTC

D gene: NA
clone size: NA
J gene: TRBJ1-5
CDR3 length: 13
V gene: TRBV11-2
CDR3 protein: CASSEVNNQPQHF
CDR3 DNA: TGTGCCAGCAGCGAGGTTAACAATCAGCCCCAGCATTTT

D gene: NA
clone size: NA
J gene: TRBJ1-1
CDR3 length: 16
V gene: TRBV18
CDR3 protein: CASSAGQGGMSTEAFF
CDR3 DNA: TGTGCCAGCTCGGCCGGGCAGGGAGGGATGAGCACTGAAGCTTTCTTT

D gene: TRBD2
clone size: NA
J gene: TRBJ2-1
CDR3 length: 15
V gene: TRBV7-2
CDR3 protein: CASSLRLAANNEQFF
CDR3 DNA: TGTGCCAGCAGCCTTCGGCTAGCGGCCAACAATGAGCAGTTCTTC

D gene: NA
clone size: NA
J gene: TRBJ2-7
CDR3 length: 15
V gene: TRBV19
CDR3 protein: CASSSRDPFSYEQYF
CDR3 DNA: TGTGCCAGTAGTAGCCGGGATCCATTCTCCTACGAGCAGTACTTC

D gene: NA
clone size: NA
J gene: TRBJ2-3
CDR3 length: 17
V gene: TRBV19
CDR3 protein: CASSPNTRGTVADTQYF
CDR3 DNA: TGTGCCAGTAGTCCCAATACCCGCGGGACAGTGGCAGATACGCAGTATTTT

D gene: NA
clone size: NA
J gene: TRBJ2-3
CDR3 length: 14
V gene: TRBV6-4
CDR3 protein: CASSRTQSTDTQYF
CDR3 DNA: TGTGCCAGCAGCCGGACTCAGAGCACAGATACGCAGTATTTT

D gene: TRBD2
clone size: NA
J gene: TRBJ2-5
CDR3 length: 17
V gene: TRBV11-2
CDR3 protein: CASSLFPSGGPQETQYF
CDR3 DNA: TGTGCCAGCAGCTTATTCCCTAGCGGGGGGCCCCAAGAGACCCAGTACTTC

D gene: TRBD2
clone size: NA
J gene: TRBJ2-5
CDR3 length: 15
V gene: TRBV30
CDR3 protein: CALSRGVYPGSEKYF
CDR3 DNA: TGTGCCCTCAGCCGGGGGGTCTACCCCGGTTCCGAGAAGTACTTC

D gene: NA
clone size: NA
J gene: TRBJ2-3
CDR3 length: 15
V gene: TRBV14
CDR3 protein: CASSQGGSHTDTQYF
CDR3 DNA: TGTGCCAGCAGCCAAGGAGGGAGTCACACAGATACGCAGTATTTT

D gene: TRBD1
clone size: NA
J gene: TRBJ1-6
CDR3 length: 15
V gene: TRBV5-8
CDR3 protein: CASNDAGTGNSPLHF
CDR3 DNA: TGTGCCAGCAACGATGCCGGGACAGGGAATTCACCCCTCCACTTT

D gene: NA
clone size: once
J gene: TRBJ1-1
CDR3 length: 14
V gene: TRBV18
CDR3 protein: CASSPPLPDFEAFF
CDR3 DNA: TGTGCCAGCTCACCCCCTTTACCGGACTTTGAAGCTTTCTTT

D gene: NA
clone size: NA
J gene: TRBJ1-1
CDR3 length: 18
V gene: TRBV28
CDR3 protein: CASSDPARGGAMNTEAFF
CDR3 DNA: TGTGCCAGCAGTGACCCGGCCCGAGGGGGGGCCATGAACACTGAAGCTTTCTTT

D gene: NA
clone size: NA
J gene: TRBJ2-7
CDR3 length: 15
V gene: TRBV27
CDR3 protein: CASSRLDSSSYEQYF
CDR3 DNA: TGTGCCAGCAGCCGCCTGGACTCGAGCTCCTACGAGCAGTACTTC

D gene: NA
clone size: NA
J gene: TRBJ2-7
CDR3 length: 12
V gene: TRBV7-9
CDR3 protein: CASGQQGGEQYF
CDR3 DNA: TGTGCCAGCGGGCAACAGGGTGGCGAGCAGTACTTC

D gene: NA
clone size: NA
J gene: TRBJ2-5
CDR3 length: 13
V gene: TRBV29-1
CDR3 protein: CSVATQVGETQYF
CDR3 DNA: TGCAGCGTTGCGACACAGGTAGGAGAGACCCAGTACTTC